One and the same sample provided the 14 T cell receptor beta chains below, sequenced in a study of T cell responses to AZD1222 COVID-19 vaccine. The table came from immunoSEQ multiplex PCR; TCRdb's copy has only in-frame clones and leaves some out. The table records roughly 140,000 clones, 90% to 95% of them present only once. This specimen was peripheral blood, taken on day 0 of AZD1222 vaccination. The receptors stem from an adult in good health.

The chain links TRBV19 to TRBJ2-3; TRBD1 matches 7 bases. V was clipped by 1 base and J by 7 bases; unmatched bases: 5. In germline, CDR1 is LNHDA, CDR2 SQIVND (reference sequence). The CDR3 extends over 14 amino acids. CDR3 region: CASSIGQGVYTQYF. In nucleotides, the CDR3 is TGTGCCAGTAGTATAGGACAGGGAGTATATACGCAGTATTTT.

The chain employs TRBV19 and TRBJ1-1, with a tentative D call TRBD1 (6 bases). The CDR3 contains 16 residues. Trimming removed 9 bases at V and 4 bases at J, with 24 bases between. Per the germline V gene, CDR1 is LNHDA and CDR2 is SQIVND (reference sequence). The CDR3 is CASKKARQGIVTEAFF. Written as DNA, the CDR3 is TGTGCCAGCAAGAAGGCCCGGCAGGGGATCGTCACTGAAGCTTTCTTT.

The chain links TRBV5-1 to TRBJ1-2; maybe TRBD1 (6 bases). This CDR3 region has 14 residues. The V gene's germline CDR1 is SGHRS and CDR2 YFSETQ. Trimming pared 6 bases from V and 7 bases from J, leaving 19 bases between. CDR3 DNA sequence: TGCGCCAGCATGGTGTCCCCGGGGGCCTTTGGCTACACCTTC. Protein sequence: CASMVSPGAFGYTF.

This chain connects TRBV6-5 to TRBJ1-5, with D perhaps TRBD1 (5 bases). V dropped 0 bases and J dropped 1 base, with 7 bases sitting between them. The germline gives CDR1 MNHEY, CDR2 SVGAGI. CDR3 length: 15 residues. CDR3 sequence (DNA): TGTGCCAGCAGTTACTCAGGGGAAAGCAATCAGCCCCAGCATTTT. Translation gives CASSYSGESNQPQHF.

The V gene is TRBV18, the J gene TRBJ1-2; tentative D call: TRBD1 (5 bases). V was shortened by 4 bases and J by 3 bases, with 9 bases between the two germline ends. Germline V gene data show CDR1 as KGHSH and CDR2 as LQKENI. The CDR3 is 13 amino acids. The CDR3 DNA reads as TGTGCCAGCTCACGGTCGGGGGACTATGGCTACACCTTC. As protein: CASSRSGDYGYTF.

This clone came up a few times. In DNA, the CDR3 is TGTGCCAGCAGCTTGGGGACAGGGGGCCCAAAGAATGAAAAACTGTTTTTT. Translated, it gives CASSLGTGGPKNEKLFF. J is TRBJ1-4 and V is TRBV5-6; TRBD1 aligns across 11 bases. The germline CDR1 and CDR2 sequences are SGHDT and YYEEEE. The J segment lost 5 bases and the V segment lost 0 bases, leaving 6 bases of the junction unmatched. CDR3 length equals 17 residues.

This chain uses TRBV15 with TRBJ2-5; 8 bases fit TRBD2. From germline, CDR1 is LNHNV and CDR2 YYDKDF (reference sequence). The CDR3 totals 17 residues. Unmatched junction bases numbered 7, after V lost 0 bases and J lost 1 base. Here the CDR3 reads CATSRDGSGALQETQYF. The CDR3 DNA follows: TGTGCCACCAGCAGAGATGGTAGCGGGGCCCTCCAAGAGACCCAGTACTTC.

This sequence joins TRBV6-1 and TRBJ2-7; TRBD2 agrees at 12 bases. With 2 bases clipped from V and 2 bases from J, the junction kept 13 bases outside the gene matches. This CDR3 region has 19 residues. The V gene's germline CDR1 is MNHNS and CDR2 SASEGT. The DNA for the CDR3 is TGTGCCAGCAGTGAAAGGTTGACTAGCGGGAGTCGGGAAGCCTACGAGCAGTACTTC. The encoded protein is CASSERLTSGSREAYEQYF.

The chain recombines TRBV19 with TRBJ1-2; D not resolved. CDR1 is LNHDA and CDR2 is SQIVND in the germline V gene (reference sequence). The CDR3 contains 15 residues. Between the trimmed V and J ends, which lost 8 bases and 1 base, there was a span of 17 bases. This CDR3 is CASRRPGRYNYGYTF. CDR3 sequence (DNA): TGTGCCAGTCGACGCCCAGGACGGTATAACTATGGCTACACCTTC.

V gene TRBV11-2 combines with J gene TRBJ2-7, with 7 bases matching TRBD2. This CDR3 has 15 amino acids. The V segment lost 1 base and the J segment 3 bases; nucleotides outside the gene matches: 6. Germline V gene lookup returns CDR1 SGHAT and CDR2 FQNNGV. The CDR3 DNA is TGTGCCAGCAGCTTAGGGGGCGGGGAGGGCTACGAGCAGTACTTC. This translates into CASSLGGGEGYEQYF.

The chain uses TRBV2 and TRBJ1-1, with a weak D call TRBD1 (6 bases). V was pared by 10 bases and J by 2 bases, with 14 bases between. Germline assignment: CDR1 SNHLY and CDR2 FYNNEI. There are 13 residues in the CDR3. CDR3: CATSGQPNTEAFF. DNA of the CDR3: TGTGCCACCTCCGGACAGCCCAACACTGAAGCTTTCTTT.

The V and J genes are TRBV27 and TRBJ1-1; tentatively, D is TRBD1 (5 bases). The CDR3 extends over 10 amino acids. V was shortened by 7 bases and J by 11 bases, with 11 bases between the two germline ends. Germline V CDR1 and CDR2: MNHEY, SMNVEV (reference sequence). In nucleotides, the CDR3 is TGTGCCAGCAATCCCAGGGACGCTTTCTTT. This codes for CASNPRDAFF.

The chain carries TRBV7-6 and TRBJ1-2, with 10 bases that match TRBD1. CDR3 length: 14 amino acids. The ends lost 3 bases at V and 8 bases at J; junction bases unmatched: 6. The germline V gene has CDR1 SGHVS and CDR2 FNYEAQ. CDR3 bases: TGTGCCAGCAGCTTGGCCGGGACAGGGGTCGGCTACACCTTC. Protein product: CASSLAGTGVGYTF.

V gene TRBV20-1 combines with J gene TRBJ1-4; possible D gene TRBD1, 5 bases. The CDR3 extends over 13 amino acids. Between the trimmed V and J ends, which lost 3 bases and 3 bases, there was a span of 8 bases. Germline CDR1 is DFQATT and CDR2 is SNEGSKA (reference sequence). CDR3 coding DNA: TGCAGTGCTAGTGGGGGACCTAATGAAAAACTGTTTTTT. It specifies CSASGGPNEKLFF.